This is a list of T cell receptor beta chains from one sample in a study of blood T cell repertoires in COVID-19. Libraries were prepared by immunoSEQ multiplex PCR; TCRdb keeps only in-frame clonotypes and omits some of them. The data hold 120,000 or so clones, with 70% to 90% observed a single time. Sequences were obtained from peripheral blood. The source of these receptors is a human donor in a cohort sampled during active COVID-19. Both conserved end residues are trimmed from each CDR3. The D gene is left open where the match is weak. Part of the rows lack a size; the others show once, few, many or a class for expanded clones.

j_call clone_size v_call d_call cdr3_aa
TRBJ2-1 NA TRBV12-5 NA ASGSNSWVGGEQF
TRBJ2-3 NA TRBV7-9 TRBD1 ASSPRQGSNTDTQY
TRBJ1-6 NA TRBV7-9 NA ASSVLASPLH
TRBJ1-1 once TRBV6-6 NA ASSYFHSDSEAF
TRBJ2-5 NA TRBV5-1 NA ASSLLVGVETQY
TRBJ2-1 NA TRBV4-2 TRBD2 ASSQDLGSGRAYNEQF
TRBJ2-3 NA TRBV24-1 NA ATSEAITDTQY
TRBJ1-5 NA TRBV25-1 TRBD1 ASSQTGVGNQPQH
TRBJ2-1 NA TRBV28 NA ASSSQRRYYNEQF
TRBJ2-5 NA TRBV5-6 TRBD1 ASSLYRGIGETQY
TRBJ2-1 NA TRBV5-8 NA ASSLGQTKQF
TRBJ2-5 NA TRBV7-8 NA ASNLRGGAGETQY
TRBJ2-2 NA TRBV19 NA ASSIVKNTGELF
TRBJ2-1 NA TRBV18 NA ASSPGSSYNEQF
TRBJ1-4 NA TRBV5-6 NA ASSRDSSEKLF